Detailed here is one T cell receptor (beta chain). This record belongs to a study of blood T cell repertoires in COVID-19. Germline V gene data show CDR1 as MNHNY and CDR2 as SVGAGI (reference sequence). Trimming left V 8 bases short and J 11 bases short, with 16 bases between. CDR3 size: 12 residues. Within the 2 weeks before study entry, each person in the exposed group met a COVID-19 case. Original data processing: Reference gene primers were amplified, and this amplification served to estimate nucleated cell counts. Sequencing used immunoSEQ multiplex PCR; TCRdb keeps in-frame clones, though not all of them. V and J calls and clone size are copied from that table; D and trimming were computed from the DNA. The sample contains some 400,000 clones, 91% of which appear only once.

This TCR came from a woman aged 35 to 49 who had been exposed to COVID-19. The sample was PBMCs or T cells enriched from blood (not recorded which). The chain is built from TRBV6-6 and TRBJ1-5; D unclear. CDR3 in DNA: TGTGCCAGCCACTCGGGGAGCCAGACCCAGCATTTT. Protein sequence: CASHSGSQTQHF.